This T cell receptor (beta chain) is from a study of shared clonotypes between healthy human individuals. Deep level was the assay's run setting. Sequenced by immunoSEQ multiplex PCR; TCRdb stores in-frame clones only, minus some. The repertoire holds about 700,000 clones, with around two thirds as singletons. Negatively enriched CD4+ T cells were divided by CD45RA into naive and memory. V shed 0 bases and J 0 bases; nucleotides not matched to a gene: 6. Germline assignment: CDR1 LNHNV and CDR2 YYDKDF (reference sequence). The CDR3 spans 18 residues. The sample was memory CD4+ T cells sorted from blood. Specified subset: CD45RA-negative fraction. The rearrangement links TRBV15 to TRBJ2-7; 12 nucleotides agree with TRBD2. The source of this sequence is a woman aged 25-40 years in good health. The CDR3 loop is CATSRDRGLAGNSYEQYF. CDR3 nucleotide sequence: TGTGCCACCAGCAGAGATAGGGGACTAGCGGGCAACTCCTACGAGCAGTACTTC.